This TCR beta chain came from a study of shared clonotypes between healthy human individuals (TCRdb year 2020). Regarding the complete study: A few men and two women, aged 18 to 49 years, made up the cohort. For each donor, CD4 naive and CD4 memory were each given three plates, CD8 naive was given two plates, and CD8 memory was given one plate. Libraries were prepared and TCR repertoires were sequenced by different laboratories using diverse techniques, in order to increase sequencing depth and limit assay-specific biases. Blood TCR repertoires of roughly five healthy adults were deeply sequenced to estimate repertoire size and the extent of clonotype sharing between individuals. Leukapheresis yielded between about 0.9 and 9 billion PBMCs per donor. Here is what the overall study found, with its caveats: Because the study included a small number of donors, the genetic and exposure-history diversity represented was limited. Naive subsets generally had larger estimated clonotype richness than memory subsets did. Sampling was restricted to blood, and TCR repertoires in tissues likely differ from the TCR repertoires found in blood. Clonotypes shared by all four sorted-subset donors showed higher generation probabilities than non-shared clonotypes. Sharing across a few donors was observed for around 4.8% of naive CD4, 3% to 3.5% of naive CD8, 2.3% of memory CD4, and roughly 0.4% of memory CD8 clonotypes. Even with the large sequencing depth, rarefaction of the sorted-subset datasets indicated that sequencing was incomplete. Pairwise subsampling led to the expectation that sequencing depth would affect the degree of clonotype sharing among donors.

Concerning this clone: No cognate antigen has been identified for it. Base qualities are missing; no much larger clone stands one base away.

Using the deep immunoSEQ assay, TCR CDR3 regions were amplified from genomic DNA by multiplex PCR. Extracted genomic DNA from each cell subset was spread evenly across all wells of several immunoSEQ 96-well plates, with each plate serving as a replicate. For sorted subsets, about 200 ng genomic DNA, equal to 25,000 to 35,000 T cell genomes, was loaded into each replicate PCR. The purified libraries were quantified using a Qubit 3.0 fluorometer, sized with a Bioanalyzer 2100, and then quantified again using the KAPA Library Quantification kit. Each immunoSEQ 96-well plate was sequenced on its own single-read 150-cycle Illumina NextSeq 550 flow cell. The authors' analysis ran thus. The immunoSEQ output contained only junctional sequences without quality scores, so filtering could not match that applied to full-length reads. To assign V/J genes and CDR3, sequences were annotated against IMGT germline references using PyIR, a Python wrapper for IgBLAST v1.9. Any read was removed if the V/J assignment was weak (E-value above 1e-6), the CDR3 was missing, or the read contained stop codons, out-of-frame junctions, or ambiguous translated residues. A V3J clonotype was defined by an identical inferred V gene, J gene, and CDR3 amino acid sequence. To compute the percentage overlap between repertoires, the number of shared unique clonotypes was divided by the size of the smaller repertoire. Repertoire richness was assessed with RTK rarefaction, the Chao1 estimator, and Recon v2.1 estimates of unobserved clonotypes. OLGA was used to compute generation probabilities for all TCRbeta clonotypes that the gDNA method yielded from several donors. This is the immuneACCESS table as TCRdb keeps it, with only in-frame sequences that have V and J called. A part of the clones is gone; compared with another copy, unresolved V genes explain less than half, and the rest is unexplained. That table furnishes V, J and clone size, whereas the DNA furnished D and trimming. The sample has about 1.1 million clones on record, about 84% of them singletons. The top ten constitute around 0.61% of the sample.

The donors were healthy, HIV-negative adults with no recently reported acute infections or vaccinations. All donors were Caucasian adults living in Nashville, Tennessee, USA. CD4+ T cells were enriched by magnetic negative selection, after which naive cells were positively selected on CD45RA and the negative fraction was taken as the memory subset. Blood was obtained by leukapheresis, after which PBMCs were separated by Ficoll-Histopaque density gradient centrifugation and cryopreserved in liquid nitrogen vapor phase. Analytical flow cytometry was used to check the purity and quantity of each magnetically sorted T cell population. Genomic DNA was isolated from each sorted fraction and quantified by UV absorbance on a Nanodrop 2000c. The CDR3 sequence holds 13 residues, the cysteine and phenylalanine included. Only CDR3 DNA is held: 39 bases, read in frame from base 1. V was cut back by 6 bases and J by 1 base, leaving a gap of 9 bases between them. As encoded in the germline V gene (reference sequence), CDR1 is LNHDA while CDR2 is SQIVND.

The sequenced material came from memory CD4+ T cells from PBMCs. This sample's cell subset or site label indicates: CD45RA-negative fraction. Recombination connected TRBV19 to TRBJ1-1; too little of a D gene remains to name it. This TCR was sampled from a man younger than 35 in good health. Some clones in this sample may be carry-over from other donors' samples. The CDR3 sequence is CASSRRGNTEAFF. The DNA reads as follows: TGTGCCAGTAGCCGGCGGGGGAACACTGAAGCTTTCTTT. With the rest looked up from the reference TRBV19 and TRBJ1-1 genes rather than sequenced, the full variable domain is DGGITQSPKYLFRKEGQNVTLSCEQNLNHDAMYWYRQDPGQGLRLIYYSQIVNDFQKGDIAEGYSVSREKKESFPLTVTSAQKNPTAFYLCASSRRGNTEAFFGQGTRLTVV.